A single sample is the source of the 20 T cell receptor beta chains below, sequenced in a study of OX40 agonist ivuxolimab in advanced cancers. This table comes from immunoSEQ multiplex PCR, and its TCRdb copy is limited to in-frame clones, with some not included. The table shows about 61,000 clones, with 92% occurring only once. Material: CD4+ or CD8+ T cells sorted from blood, obtained in a trial of the OX40 agonist ivuxolimab. These receptors were obtained from an adult with an advanced solid tumor such as melanoma, head and neck, liver or kidney cancer.

This rearrangement joins TRBV19 to TRBJ2-1; 12 nucleotides match TRBD2. CDR3 size: 17 residues. V lost 10 bases and J lost 1; bases outside the gene matches: 11. The V gene's germline CDR1 is LNHDA and CDR2 SQIVND (reference sequence). As DNA, the CDR3 is TGTGCCACCAGTATCCTACTAGCGGGAGGATCCTACAATGAGCAGTTCTTC. Protein sequence: CATSILLAGGSYNEQFF.

The chain is built from TRBV6-5 and TRBJ2-4; D is unclear. This CDR3 spans 13 amino acids. With 8 bases removed from V and 4 bases from J, the gap between germline ends came to 12 bases. The germline CDR1 and CDR2 sequences are MNHEY and SVGAGI. The CDR3 nucleotides read TGTGCCAGCGCCCGGGCTCAAAAAAACATTCAGTACTTC. This gives the protein CASARAQKNIQYF.

This chain joins TRBV6-5 and TRBJ2-4; D might be TRBD2 (7 bases). The CDR3 runs 15 residues. V gave up 2 bases and J gave up 4 bases, with 12 bases separating them. Germline V gives CDR1 MNHEY, CDR2 SVGAGI. Here the CDR3 reads CASSYGGGLKNIQYF. The CDR3 coding sequence is TGTGCCAGCAGTTACGGGGGGGGGCTAAAAAACATTCAGTACTTC.

The chain couples TRBV28 to TRBJ2-7; TRBD1 aligns across 7 bases. Trimming removed 5 bases from V and 11 bases from J; junction bases left unmatched: 12. This CDR3 is built from 13 residues. The germline gives CDR1 MDHEN, CDR2 SYDVKM. CDR3 amino acids: CASSREIQGNEYF. CDR3 DNA: TGTGCCAGCAGTAGGGAAATACAGGGGAACGAGTACTTC.

The chain has TRBV19 and TRBJ2-3; 12 positions agree with TRBD2. CDR3 length equals 16 residues. J gave up 4 bases and V 3 bases, and 5 bases lay outside the gene matches. Germline CDR1 is LNHDA and CDR2 is SQIVND (reference sequence). The CDR3 nucleotides are TGTGCCAGTAGTATGCTAGCGGGAGGGAGTGCAGATACGCAGTATTTT. It is translated as CASSMLAGGSADTQYF. Together with reference TRBV19 and TRBJ2-3, the CDR3 gives the full variable domain: DGGITQSPKYLFRKEGQNVTLSCEQNLNHDAMYWYRQDPGQGLRLIYYSQIVNDFQKGDIAEGYSVSREKKESFPLTVTSAQKNPTAFYLCASSMLAGGSADTQYFGPGTRLTVL.

J is TRBJ1-5 and V is TRBV30, with 8 bases aligning to TRBD1. The CDR3 length is 14 residues. Unmatched junction bases numbered 4, after V lost 0 bases and J lost 6 bases. The germline V gene has CDR1 GTSNPN and CDR2 SVGIG (reference sequence). This CDR3 is CAWSVQGGGQPQHF. The DNA for the CDR3 is TGTGCCTGGAGTGTACAGGGGGGGGGTCAGCCCCAGCATTTT.

V is TRBV18 and J is TRBJ2-5; D remains ambiguous. The better agreement between TRBJ2-7 and the DNA end casts doubt on the J call. CDR1 KGHSH and CDR2 LQKENI come from the germline V gene. This CDR3 has 17 residues. This CDR3 reads CASSPRFPGPNLYEQYF. In DNA, the CDR3 is TGTGCCAGCTCACCTCGATTCCCCGGGCCCAATTTATACGAGCAGTACTTC.

The chain uses TRBV15 and TRBJ2-1; 14 bases match TRBD2. In germline, CDR1 is LNHNV, CDR2 YYDKDF (reference sequence). V lost 0 bases to trimming and J lost 5 bases; unmatched junction nucleotides: 3. This CDR3 contains 17 residues. CDR3 amino acids: CATSRDWTSGGHNEQFF. CDR3 sequence (DNA): TGTGCCACCAGCAGAGATTGGACTAGCGGGGGGCACAATGAGCAGTTCTTC. Full variable domain (missing parts from reference TRBV15 and TRBJ2-1): DAMVIQNPRYQVTQFGKPVTLSCSQTLNHNVMYWYQQKSSQAPKLLFHYYDKDFNNEADTPDNFQSRRPNTSFCFLDIRSPGLGDTAMYLCATSRDWTSGGHNEQFFGPGTRLTVL.

This sequence joins TRBV29-1 and TRBJ2-1; tentative D call: TRBD2 (6 bases). The germline V gene has CDR1 SQVTM and CDR2 ANQGSEA. V lost 7 bases and J 8 bases, leaving 9 bases between the germline ends. This CDR3 has 10 residues. CDR3 sequence: CSGREYEQFF. The CDR3 DNA reads TGCAGCGGGAGGGAGTATGAGCAGTTCTTC.

This rearrangement joins TRBV28 to TRBJ2-1, with 12 bases identical to TRBD2. The CDR3 runs to 17 residues. Losses at the gene ends were 7 bases for V and 3 bases for J; bases not matched to a gene: 10. The germline V gene has CDR1 MDHEN and CDR2 SYDVKM. The CDR3 reads CASTRLAGVEGYNEQFF. DNA of the CDR3: TGTGCCAGCACTCGACTAGCGGGAGTAGAAGGCTACAATGAGCAGTTCTTC. Complete variable domain (other parts from reference TRBV28 and TRBJ2-1): DVKVTQSSRYLVKRTGEKVFLECVQDMDHENMFWYRQDPGLGLRLIYFSYDVKMKEKGDIPEGYSVSREKKERFSLILESASTNQTSMYLCASTRLAGVEGYNEQFFGPGTRLTVL.

The chain is built from TRBV6-1 and TRBJ2-1; 7 bases are shared with TRBD2. The CDR3 totals 16 residues. The germline gives CDR1 MNHNS, CDR2 SASEGT. The trim removed 0 bases at V and 4 bases at J, leaving 6 bases unmatched. The CDR3: CASSEANGRPYNEQFF. CDR3 in DNA: TGTGCCAGCAGTGAAGCTAACGGGAGGCCATACAATGAGCAGTTCTTC.

V usage is TRBV28 and J usage is TRBJ1-4; a possible D gene is TRBD1 (5 bases). The length of the CDR3 is 16 residues. The germline V gene encodes CDR1 MDHEN and CDR2 SYDVKM. The V gene lost 6 bases and the J gene lost 8 bases, with 22 bases spanning the gap. In DNA form, the CDR3 reads TGTGCCAGCAGCCTCGGGACGGCGCTAGGATTGGAAAAACTGTTTTTT. Protein sequence: CASSLGTALGLEKLFF.

The CDR3 sequence is CASGGGRALNEQFF. In DNA form, the CDR3 reads TGTGCCAGCGGTGGCGGGAGGGCCCTCAATGAGCAGTTCTTC. The chain couples TRBV9 to TRBJ2-1; 9 nucleotides agree with TRBD2. The CDR3 is made up of 14 amino acids. Germline V CDR1 and CDR2: SGDLS, YYNGEE. After removal of 7 bases from V and 6 bases from J, the junction contained 8 bases not matched to a gene.

The chain recombines TRBV2 with TRBJ1-1; D remains ambiguous. V was trimmed by 1 base and J by 6 bases, leaving 12 bases between them. This CDR3 comprises 14 residues. CDR1 is SNHLY, CDR2 FYNNEI, per germline. CDR3 coding DNA: TGTGCCAGCAGTGAAGGTAGGGTGCGGGCTGAAGCTTTCTTT. This encodes CASSEGRVRAEAFF.

The V and J genes are TRBV28 and TRBJ2-5; unclear D gene. CDR3 length: 13 residues. The V gene lost 4 bases and the J gene lost 2 bases, with 8 bases spanning the gap. Germline lookup yields CDR1 MDHEN and CDR2 SYDVKM. The CDR3 loop is CASSWVGQETQYF. CDR3 nucleotide sequence: TGTGCCAGCAGTTGGGTTGGGCAAGAGACCCAGTACTTC.

On this clone itself: In the same sample, other DNA sequences code for this CDR3. V is TRBV20-1 and J is TRBJ1-1; D ambiguous. V lost 0 bases and J lost 3, with 2 bases in between. This CDR3 contains 11 residues. CDR1 is DFQATT and CDR2 is SNEGSKA in the germline V gene (reference sequence). CDR3: CSAREYTEAFF. The CDR3 bases are TGCAGTGCTAGAGAGTACACTGAAGCTTTCTTT.

The CDR3 bases are TGTGCCAGCAGCTTAGTGGGAGGGACAGGTAACACTGAAGCTTTCTTT. It encodes CASSLVGGTGNTEAFF. The chain is built from TRBV7-9 and TRBJ1-1; the match to TRBD1 covers 8 bases. This CDR3 spans 16 amino acids. V was pared by 1 base and J by 2 bases, with 6 bases of the junction left unmatched. The germline V gene has CDR1 SEHNR and CDR2 FQNEAQ (reference sequence).

This clone appeared once. The CDR3 reads CASSYWGNTEAFF. As DNA, the CDR3 is TGTGCCAGCAGTTATTGGGGGAACACTGAAGCTTTCTTT. V is TRBV6-6 and J is TRBJ1-1; D is uncertain. Looked up from germline, CDR1 is MNHNY and CDR2 is SVGAGI (reference sequence). The V and J ends lost 3 bases and 1 base respectively, with 6 bases between them. The CDR3 length is 13 residues.

V is TRBV7-3 and J is TRBJ1-2; 10 bases are a match to TRBD1. Trimming took 2 bases from V and 8 from J; bases not matched to a gene: 11. The V gene's germline CDR1 is SGHTA and CDR2 FQGTGA. CDR3 length: 16 amino acids. CDR3 in amino acids: CASSLLEGTGEDGYTF. DNA for the CDR3: TGTGCCAGCAGCTTACTCGAGGGGACAGGGGAAGACGGCTACACCTTC.

The rearrangement joins TRBV7-2 to TRBJ1-6; D is perhaps TRBD1 (6 bases). Trimming cost V 5 bases and J 9 bases, with 11 bases left between them. The V gene's germline CDR1 is SGHTA and CDR2 FQGNSA. The CDR3 is 13 amino acids. CDR3 protein: CASSLGGGSPLHF. The CDR3 coding sequence is TGTGCCAGCAGCCTGGGAGGGGGTTCACCCCTCCACTTT.